One sample yielded the 16 T cell receptor beta chains listed below, sequenced in a study of CXCR3-negative and CXCR3-positive naive CD8 T cells. 5' RACE with UMI labels generated the TRB cDNA libraries. TCRdb re-called the 5' RACE reads; one entry per CDR3 protein, DNA not given. The sample includes some 130,000 distinct CDR3 sequences. Sequenced sample: naive CXCR3- CD8+ T cells from blood. Subset: CD45RO-CCR7+CD27+CD95- naive CD8+ T cells lacking CXCR3 (TNR3-). The receptors come from a human donor in good health. Some clones in this sample may be carry-over from other donors' samples.

V and J are TRBV4-3 and TRBJ1-1. Germline V gene data show CDR1 as LGHNA and CDR2 as YSLEER. This CDR3 region has 13 residues. The chain's CDR3 is CASSQDLQTEAFF.

The genes are TRBV5-1 and TRBJ2-7. The CDR3 loop spans 17 amino acids. Germline CDR1 is SGHRS and CDR2 is YFSETQ. CDR3 in amino acids: CASRLTAPNVSSYEPYF.

The CDR3 spells CSARSLDSYGYTF. This chain links TRBV20-1 with TRBJ1-2; TCRdb returns TRBD1, unconfirmable since there is no DNA. The CDR3 covers 13 residues. CDR1 and CDR2 from the germline V gene are DFQATT and SNEGSKA (reference sequence).

This sequence joins TRBV6-5 and TRBJ1-1; as DNA is missing, the TRBD1 call by TCRdb cannot be tested. Germline values: CDR1 MNHEY, CDR2 SVGAGI. The CDR3 consists of 17 residues. CDR3 protein: CASSYSSQIRGNTEAFF.

J is TRBJ2-7 and V is TRBV28; with no DNA, the TCRdb D assignment of TRBD1 cannot be verified. The germline gives CDR1 MDHEN, CDR2 SYDVKM. This CDR3 contains 15 residues. The CDR3 reads CASSFARGGHYEQYF.

The chain combines TRBV7-9 with TRBJ2-7; checking the TCRdb D call of TRBD1 is not possible without DNA. CDR3 length equals 18 residues. Per the germline V gene, CDR1 is SEHNR and CDR2 is FQNEAQ (reference sequence). CDR3: CASSLDPPGQGASYEQYF.

J is TRBJ2-7 and V is TRBV4-1. The CDR3 has 13 amino acids. Germline CDR1 is MGHRA and CDR2 is YSYEKL. CDR3 protein: CASSQEGSYEQYF.

The chain has TRBV6-5 and TRBJ2-5; TCRdb's D call of TRBD2 is untestable without DNA. Germline CDR1 reads MNHEY; CDR2 reads SVGAGI. The CDR3 is 16 residues long. The CDR3 is CASSLARGGYSETQYF.

The V gene is TRBV7-2, the J gene TRBJ2-1; TCRdb proposes TRBD1, but this gene call is untestable without DNA. CDR1 and CDR2 (germline): SGHTA, FQGNSA. The CDR3 extends over 16 amino acids. This CDR3 reads CASSLARGGSYNEQFF.

The rearrangement links TRBV28 to TRBJ1-5; TCRdb proposes TRBD1, but this gene call is untestable without DNA. CDR3 length equals 17 residues. CDR1 is MDHEN, CDR2 SYDVKM, per germline. CDR3: CASSTRDILDSNQPQHF. The full variable domain, rest sourced from reference TRBV28 and TRBJ1-5, is DVKVTQSSRYLVKRTGEKVFLECVQDMDHENMFWYRQDPGLGLRLIYFSYDVKMKEKGDIPEGYSVSREKKERFSLILESASTNQTSMYLCASSTRDILDSNQPQHFGDGTRLSIL.

The chain recombines TRBV29-1 with TRBJ2-7; the TCRdb D gene call, TRBD1, has no DNA to confirm it. The CDR3 runs to 13 residues. Per germline, CDR1 SQVTM and CDR2 ANQGSEA. CDR3 region: CSVEGQGSDEQYF.

The chain couples TRBV20-1 to TRBJ2-1; the TRBD2 assignment by TCRdb is unverifiable without DNA. This CDR3 is 15 amino acids long. Germline V gene lookup returns CDR1 DFQATT and CDR2 SNEGSKA (reference sequence). This CDR3 reads CSAGLAGGGYNEQFF.

The J gene is TRBJ2-7, the V gene TRBV4-1; TCRdb indicates TRBD2, and absent DNA this call remains unverified. The length of the CDR3 is 17 residues. Germline CDR1 is MGHRA and CDR2 is YSYEKL. CDR3 amino acids: CASSQGILAGASYEQYF.

This sequence joins TRBV5-1 and TRBJ2-1; absent DNA, TCRdb's TRBD1 call cannot be checked. The CDR3 length is 16 residues. CDR1 and CDR2 from the germline V gene are SGHRS and YFSETQ. The CDR3 loop reads CASSLYRGNSYNEQFF.

The J gene is TRBJ2-7, the V gene TRBV20-1; TCRdb names TRBD2, which stays unverified in the absence of DNA. The length of the CDR3 is 15 residues. Germline V gene lookup returns CDR1 DFQATT and CDR2 SNEGSKA (reference sequence). The CDR3 is CSARDRAGVVYEQYF.

J is TRBJ2-1 and V is TRBV7-3; TCRdb's D call, TRBD2, is unchecked because there is no DNA. This CDR3 spans 17 amino acids. Germline V gene lookup returns CDR1 SGHTA and CDR2 FQGTGA. CDR3 residues: CASSYPATSGGAGEQFF. The full variable domain, rest sourced from reference TRBV7-3 and TRBJ2-1, is GAGVSQTPSNKVTEKGKYVELRCDPISGHTALYWYRQSLGQGPEFLIYFQGTGAADDSGLPNDRFFAVRPEGSVSTLKIQRTERGDSAVYLCASSYPATSGGAGEQFFGPGTRLTVL.